The sequence of this T cell receptor beta chain was determined in a study of cytomegalovirus exposure and HLA in healthy donors. A remark on this clone: Its target is unknown.

From germline, CDR1 is GTSNPN and CDR2 SVGIG (reference sequence). The CDR3 consists of 14 residues. V gave up 4 bases and J gave up 6 bases, with 16 bases separating them. Study conclusions and caveats: Data from an earlier analysis indicated that most TCR beta V segments were productive either about 90% or about 30% of the time. DRB1 had the most TCR associations and HLA-C the fewest, a later analysis found, with rates varying by HLA locus.

Both 60 Vbeta primers and 13 Jbeta primers went into the PCR. Method: immunoSEQ multiplex PCR; TCRdb's copy keeps in-frame clones and lacks some. The data contain over 110,000 clones, roughly 75% of them singletons. The sample consisted of PBMCs. The TCR originated in a female donor in good health and CMV-seronegative. The chain joins TRBV30 to TRBJ2-4, with D perhaps matching TRBD1 (5 bases). The CDR3 nucleotides are TGTGCCTGGACCCCCTCTGGGGCCGCAAACATTCAGTACTTC. The encoded protein is CAWTPSGAANIQYF. Together with reference TRBV30 and TRBJ2-4, the CDR3 gives the full variable domain: SQTIHQWPATLVQPVGSPLSLECTVEGTSNPNLYWYRQAAGRGLQLLFYSVGIGQISSEVPQNLSASRPQDRQFILSSKKLLLSDSGFYLCAWTPSGAANIQYFGAGTRLSVL.